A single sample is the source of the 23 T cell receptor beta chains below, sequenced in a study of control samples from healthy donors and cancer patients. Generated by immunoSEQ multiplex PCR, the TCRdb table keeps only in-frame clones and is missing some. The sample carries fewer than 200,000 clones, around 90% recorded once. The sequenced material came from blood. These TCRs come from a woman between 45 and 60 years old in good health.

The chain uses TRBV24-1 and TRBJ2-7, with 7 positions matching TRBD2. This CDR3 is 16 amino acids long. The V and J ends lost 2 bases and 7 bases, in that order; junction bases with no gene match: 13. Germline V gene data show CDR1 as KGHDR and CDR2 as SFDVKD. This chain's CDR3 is CATSDSRTGTGGEQYF. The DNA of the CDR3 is TGTGCCACCAGTGATTCACGGACGGGGACGGGGGGAGAGCAGTACTTC.

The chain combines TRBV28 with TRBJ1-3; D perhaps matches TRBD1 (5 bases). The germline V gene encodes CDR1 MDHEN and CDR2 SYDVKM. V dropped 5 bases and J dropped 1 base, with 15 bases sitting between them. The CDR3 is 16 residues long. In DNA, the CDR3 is TGTGCCAGCAGTCCGCACGGGGGGTGGTCTGGAAACACCATATATTTT. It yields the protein CASSPHGGWSGNTIYF.

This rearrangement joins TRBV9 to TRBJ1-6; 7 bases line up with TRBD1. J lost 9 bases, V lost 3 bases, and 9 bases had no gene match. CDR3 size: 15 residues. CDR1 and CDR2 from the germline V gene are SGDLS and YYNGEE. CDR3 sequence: CASSGTTAGGSPLHF. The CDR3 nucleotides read TGTGCCAGCAGCGGAACCACAGCAGGGGGTTCACCCCTCCACTTT.

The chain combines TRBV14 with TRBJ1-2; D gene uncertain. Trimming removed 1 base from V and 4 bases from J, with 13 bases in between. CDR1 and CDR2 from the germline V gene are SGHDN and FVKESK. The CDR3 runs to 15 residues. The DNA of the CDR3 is TGTGCCAGCAGCCAAGGTTTCCTGGCAAGCTATGGCTACACCTTC. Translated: CASSQGFLASYGYTF.

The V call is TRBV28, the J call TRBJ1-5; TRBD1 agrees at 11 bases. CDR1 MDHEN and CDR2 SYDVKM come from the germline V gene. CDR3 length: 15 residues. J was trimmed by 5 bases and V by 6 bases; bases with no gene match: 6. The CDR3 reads CASRTAGQGDQPQHF. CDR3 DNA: TGTGCCAGCAGGACCGCGGGACAGGGGGATCAGCCCCAGCATTTT.

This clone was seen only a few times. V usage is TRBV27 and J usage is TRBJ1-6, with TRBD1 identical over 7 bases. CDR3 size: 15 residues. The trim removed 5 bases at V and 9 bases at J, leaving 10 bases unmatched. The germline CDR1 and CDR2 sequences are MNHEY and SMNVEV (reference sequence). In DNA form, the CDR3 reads TGTGCCAGCAGTCCGGACAGGATAGACCTTTCACCCCTCCACTTT. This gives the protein CASSPDRIDLSPLHF.

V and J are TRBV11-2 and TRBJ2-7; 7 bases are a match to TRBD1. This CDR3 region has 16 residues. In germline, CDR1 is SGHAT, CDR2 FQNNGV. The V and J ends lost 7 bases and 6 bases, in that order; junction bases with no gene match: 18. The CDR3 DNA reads TGTGCCAGCACCCCGGGACAGACCGAATGGGGCTCCGAGCAGTACTTC. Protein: CASTPGQTEWGSEQYF.

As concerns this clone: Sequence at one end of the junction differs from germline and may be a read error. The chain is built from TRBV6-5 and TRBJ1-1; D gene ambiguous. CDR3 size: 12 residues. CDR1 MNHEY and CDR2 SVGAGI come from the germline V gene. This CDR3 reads CASSDSAHGAFF. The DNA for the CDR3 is TGTGCCAGCAGTGACTCCGCCCACGGTGCTTTCTTT.

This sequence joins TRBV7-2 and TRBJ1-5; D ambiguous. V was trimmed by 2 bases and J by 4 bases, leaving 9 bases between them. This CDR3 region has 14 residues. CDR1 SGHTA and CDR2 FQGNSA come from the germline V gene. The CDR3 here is CASSLTGSNQPQHF. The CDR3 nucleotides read TGTGCCAGCAGCTTAACTGGGTCTAATCAGCCCCAGCATTTT.

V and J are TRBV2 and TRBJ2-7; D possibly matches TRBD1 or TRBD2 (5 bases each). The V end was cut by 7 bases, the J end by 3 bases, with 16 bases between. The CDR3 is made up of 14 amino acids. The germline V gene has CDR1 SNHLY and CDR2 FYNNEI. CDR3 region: CASKKGQGVYEQYF. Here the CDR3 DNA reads TGTGCCAGCAAAAAAGGTCAGGGAGTCTACGAGCAGTACTTC.

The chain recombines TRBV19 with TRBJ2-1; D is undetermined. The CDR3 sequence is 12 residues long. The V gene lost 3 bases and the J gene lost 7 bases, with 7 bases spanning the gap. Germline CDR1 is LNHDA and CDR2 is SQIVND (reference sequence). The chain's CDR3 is CASSIFRNEQFF. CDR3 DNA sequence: TGTGCCAGTAGTATCTTCAGGAATGAGCAGTTCTTC.

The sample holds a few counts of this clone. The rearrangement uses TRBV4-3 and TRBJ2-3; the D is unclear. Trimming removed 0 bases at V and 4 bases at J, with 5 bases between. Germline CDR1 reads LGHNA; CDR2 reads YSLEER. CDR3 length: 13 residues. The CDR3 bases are TGCGCCAGCAGCCAAGAGAGAGCAGATACGCAGTATTTT. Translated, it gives CASSQERADTQYF.

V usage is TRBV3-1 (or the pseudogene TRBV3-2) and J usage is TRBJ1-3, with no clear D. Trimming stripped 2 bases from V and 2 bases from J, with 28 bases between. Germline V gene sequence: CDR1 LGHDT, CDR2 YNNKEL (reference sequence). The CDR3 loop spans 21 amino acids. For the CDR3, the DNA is TGTGCCAGCAGCCAACTAAGAGGTAGTATCGGCCACTCACGGACTGGAAACACCATATATTTT. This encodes CASSQLRGSIGHSRTGNTIYF.

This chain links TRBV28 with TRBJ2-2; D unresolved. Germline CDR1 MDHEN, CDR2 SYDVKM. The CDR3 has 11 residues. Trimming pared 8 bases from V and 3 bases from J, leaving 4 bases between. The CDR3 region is CASLYTGELFF. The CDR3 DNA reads TGTGCCAGCCTGTACACCGGGGAGCTGTTTTTT.

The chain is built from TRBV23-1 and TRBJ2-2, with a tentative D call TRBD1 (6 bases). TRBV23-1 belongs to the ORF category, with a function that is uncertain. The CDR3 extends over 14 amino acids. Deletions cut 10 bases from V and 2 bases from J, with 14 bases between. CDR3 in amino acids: CANPTGPNTGELFF. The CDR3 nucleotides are TGCGCCAACCCGACAGGACCTAACACCGGGGAGCTGTTTTTT.

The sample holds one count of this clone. The CDR3 sequence is CASSYSRSTDTQYF. CDR3 DNA sequence: TGTGCCAGCAGTTACTCACGGAGCACAGATACGCAGTATTTT. This chain links TRBV6-2 or TRBV6-3 with TRBJ2-3; D is unclear. The V and J ends lost 0 bases and 0 bases respectively, with 4 bases between them. This CDR3 is built from 14 residues. CDR1 is MNHEY and CDR2 is SVGEGT in the germline V gene.

The CDR3 sequence: CASRSQLDRVDSPLHF. For the CDR3, the DNA is TGCGCCAGCAGATCACAGCTGGACAGGGTAGATTCACCCCTCCACTTT. The V call is TRBV4-3, the J call TRBJ1-6; 8 bases map to TRBD1. The germline V gene encodes CDR1 LGHNA and CDR2 YSLEER. V trimming: 6 bases; J trimming: 8 bases; junction bases outside the gene matches: 12. The CDR3 is 16 residues long.

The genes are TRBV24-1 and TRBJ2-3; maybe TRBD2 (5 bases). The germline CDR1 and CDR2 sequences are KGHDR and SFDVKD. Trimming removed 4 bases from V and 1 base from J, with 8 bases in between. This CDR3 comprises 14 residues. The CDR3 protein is CATSDPGGTDTQYF. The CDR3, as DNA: TGTGCCACCAGTGACCCCGGGGGCACAGATACGCAGTATTTT.

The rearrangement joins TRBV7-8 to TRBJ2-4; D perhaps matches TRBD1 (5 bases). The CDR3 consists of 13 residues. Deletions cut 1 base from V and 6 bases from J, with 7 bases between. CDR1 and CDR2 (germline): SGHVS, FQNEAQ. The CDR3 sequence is CASSLGQGNIQYF. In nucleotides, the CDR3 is TGTGCCAGCAGCTTAGGGCAGGGAAACATTCAGTACTTC.

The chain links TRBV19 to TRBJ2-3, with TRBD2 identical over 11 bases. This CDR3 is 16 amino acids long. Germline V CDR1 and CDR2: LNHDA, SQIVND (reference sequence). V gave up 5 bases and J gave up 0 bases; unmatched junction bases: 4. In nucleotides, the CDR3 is TGTGCCAGTAGTGCACTAGCGGGGGCAAGCACAGATACGCAGTATTTT. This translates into CASSALAGASTDTQYF.

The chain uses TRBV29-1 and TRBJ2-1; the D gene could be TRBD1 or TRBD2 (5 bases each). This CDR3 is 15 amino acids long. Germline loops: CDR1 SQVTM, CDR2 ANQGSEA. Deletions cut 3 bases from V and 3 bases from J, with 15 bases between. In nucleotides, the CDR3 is TGCAGCGTTGATGGGTGGGGACCATTCTACAATGAGCAGTTCTTC. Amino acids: CSVDGWGPFYNEQFF.

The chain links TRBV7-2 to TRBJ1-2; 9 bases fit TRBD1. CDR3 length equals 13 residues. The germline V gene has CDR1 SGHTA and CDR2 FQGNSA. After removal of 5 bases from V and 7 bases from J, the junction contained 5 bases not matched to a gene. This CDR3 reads CASSLGQGLGYTF. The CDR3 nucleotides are TGTGCCAGCAGCCTGGGACAGGGTCTTGGCTACACCTTC.

As DNA, the CDR3 is TGTGCCAGCAGCAATCCAGGGGAAGCGTACACTGAAGCTTTCTTT. It codes for CASSNPGEAYTEAFF. The chain carries TRBV27 and TRBJ1-1; D might be TRBD1 (6 bases). V lost 6 bases to trimming and J lost 3 bases, with 17 bases between them. This CDR3 spans 15 amino acids. Germline CDR1 MNHEY, CDR2 SMNVEV (reference sequence).